Listed below are T cell receptor beta chains from one sample, sequenced in a study of OX40 agonist ivuxolimab in advanced cancers. The protocol was immunoSEQ multiplex PCR, while the TCRdb copy is restricted to in-frame clones and leaves out a portion. Of more than 50,000 clones in the sample, approximately 80% were seen once. The specimen was CD4+ or CD8+ T cells sorted from blood, collected in a trial of the OX40 agonist ivuxolimab. Source of these receptors: an adult with an advanced solid tumor such as melanoma, head and neck, liver or kidney cancer. Each CDR3 is given without its conserved first and last residue. The order of the fields is V gene, D gene, CDR3 protein. A D gene is named only where the DNA matches it firmly.

V: TRBV10-3; D: TRBD2; CDR3: AISDLRLAGGVSYEQY
V: TRBV2; D: .; CDR3: ASSGQDNSPLH
V: TRBV2; D: TRBD1; CDR3: ASTGTGTTEAF
V: TRBV2; D: TRBD1; CDR3: ASNHGQGAMSTDTQY
V: TRBV5-8; D: .; CDR3: ASTTGTGADQPQH
V: TRBV6-1; D: .; CDR3: ASSEIDEQF
V: TRBV28; D: .; CDR3: AIFGRDGTRSGANVLT
V: TRBV5-6; D: .; CDR3: ASSLSMSRLSTETQY
V: TRBV9; D: .; CDR3: ASSVESGGETDTQY
V: TRBV5-1; D: .; CDR3: ASSLLADNSPLH
V: TRBV29-1; D: .; CDR3: SVEDLFRPENYGYT
V: TRBV29-1; D: .; CDR3: SVRTFSETQY
V: TRBV9; D: .; CDR3: ASSADDRPYGYT
V: TRBV14; D: TRBD2; CDR3: ASSQVFSGGAQTQY
V: TRBV6-1; D: .; CDR3: ASSEVGGYEQY
V: TRBV15; D: TRBD1; CDR3: ATSRFGTGANTEAF
V: TRBV7-8; D: TRBD2; CDR3: ASSLVLAGGEETQY
V: TRBV28; D: TRBD1; CDR3: ASSSSPITQGTYTDTQY
V: TRBV5-4; D: .; CDR3: ASSLVRNSPLH
V: TRBV18; D: .; CDR3: ASSISRPTGVYGYT
V: TRBV19; D: .; CDR3: ASSNRDHTLGGNSPLH
V: TRBV6-5; D: TRBD2; CDR3: ASSYGAGGNTGELF
V: TRBV7-6; D: TRBD1; CDR3: ASSLEDRGTEAF
V: TRBV7-8; D: .; CDR3: ASSLARGIATNEKLF
V: TRBV7-2; D: .; CDR3: ASSSPVLSYGYT
V: TRBV6-1; D: .; CDR3: ASSPRVTTNEKLF
V: TRBV6-1; D: .; CDR3: ASSGGLTNQPQH
V: TRBV19; D: .; CDR3: ASSYSNQPQH
V: TRBV28; D: .; CDR3: ASSLVTGYENEKLF
V: TRBV6-6; D: .; CDR3: ASSYSRANTEAF
V: TRBV11-2; D: TRBD1; CDR3: ASSLQWDRAVF
V: TRBV7-9; D: .; CDR3: ASSLAGGPGLTNEQF
V: TRBV6-1; D: .; CDR3: ASSDLLFGTQY
V: TRBV5-1; D: .; CDR3: ASSLDRESGGYT
V: TRBV6-5; D: TRBD2; CDR3: ASSASGGADTQY
V: TRBV5-4; D: .; CDR3: ASSNDRFYGYT
V: TRBV2; D: .; CDR3: ASKPGTSGEQY
V: TRBV7-2; D: .; CDR3: ASSHLSAASEKLF
V: TRBV5-4; D: .; CDR3: ASSLDPGTAFGYT
V: TRBV9; D: TRBD2; CDR3: ASSVGLAGISSYNEQF
V: TRBV9; D: TRBD1; CDR3: ASTAGGANTGELF